This TCR beta chain was profiled in a study of cytomegalovirus exposure and HLA in healthy donors. This clone was observed once. Profiled with immunoSEQ multiplex PCR; TCRdb holds only in-frame clones, not every one. This table holds 97,000 or so clones, less than 95% found once. This CDR3 contains 14 residues. After removal of 7 bases from V and 7 bases from J, the junction contained 7 bases not matched to a gene. CDR1 is LNHDA, CDR2 SQIVND, per germline (reference sequence). This TCR was sampled from a woman aged 18 to 35 in good health and CMV-seronegative. The V gene is TRBV19, the J gene TRBJ2-1, with 10 bases that match TRBD2. Sequenced sample: PBMCs. The CDR3 region has the DNA TGTGCCAGTACCGCGCTAGCGGGAGTAAATGAGCAGTTCTTC. It translates to CASTALAGVNEQFF.